The sequence of this T cell receptor (beta chain) was determined in a study of T cell responses to AZD1222 COVID-19 vaccine. Study conclusions and caveats: Seropositive status at baseline applied to only 5 to 7 AZD1222 recipients.

About this clone itself: What it recognizes is unknown.

V was cut by 4 bases and J by 7 bases, with 20 bases left in between. From germline, CDR1 is SNHLY and CDR2 FYNNEI. The CDR3 length is 16 residues. Generated by immunoSEQ multiplex PCR, the TCRdb table keeps only in-frame clones and is missing some. This table has roughly 80,000 clones, about nine tenths appearing once. The sample here was peripheral blood, taken 28 days after the second AZD1222 dose. V usage is TRBV2 and J usage is TRBJ1-5; no firm D call. This receptor was identified in an adult who received the AZD1222 COVID-19 vaccine. This chain's CDR3 is CASSVFVGEGGQPQHF. The CDR3 DNA reads TGTGCCAGCAGTGTGTTCGTAGGTGAGGGTGGACAGCCCCAGCATTTT. Looking up the rest from reference TRBV2 and TRBJ1-5 gives the full variable domain: EPEVTQTPSHQVTQMGQEVILRCVPISNHLYFYWYRQILGQKVEFLVSFYNNEISEKSEIFDDQFSVERPDGSNFTLKIRSTKLEDSAMYFCASSVFVGEGGQPQHFGDGTRLSIL.